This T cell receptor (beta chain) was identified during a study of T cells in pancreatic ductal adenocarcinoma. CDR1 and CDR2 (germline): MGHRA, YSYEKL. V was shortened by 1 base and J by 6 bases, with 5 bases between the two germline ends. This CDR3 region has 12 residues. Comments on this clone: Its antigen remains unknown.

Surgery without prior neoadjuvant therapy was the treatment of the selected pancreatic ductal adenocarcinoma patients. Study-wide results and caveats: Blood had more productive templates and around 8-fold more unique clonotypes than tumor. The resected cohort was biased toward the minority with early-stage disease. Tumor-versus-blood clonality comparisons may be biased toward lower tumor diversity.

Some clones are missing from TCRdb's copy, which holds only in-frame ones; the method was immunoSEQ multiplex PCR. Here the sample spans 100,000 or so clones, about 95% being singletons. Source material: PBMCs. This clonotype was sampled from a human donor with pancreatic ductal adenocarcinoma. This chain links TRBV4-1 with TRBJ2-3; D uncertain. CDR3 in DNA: TGCGCCAGCAGCCAAGTCGGTGATACGCAGTATTTT. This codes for CASSQVGDTQYF.